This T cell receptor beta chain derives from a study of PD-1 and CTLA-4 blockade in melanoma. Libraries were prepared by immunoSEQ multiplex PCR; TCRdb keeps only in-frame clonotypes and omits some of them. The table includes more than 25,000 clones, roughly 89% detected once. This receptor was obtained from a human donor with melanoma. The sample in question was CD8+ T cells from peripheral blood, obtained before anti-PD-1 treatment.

In DNA form, the CDR3 reads TGTGCCAGCAGTTACCCCGGGACGGGGTTGGAGACCCAGTACTTC. It is translated as CASSYPGTGLETQYF. The chain combines TRBV6-6 with TRBJ2-5, with D possibly being TRBD1 or TRBD2 (5 bases each). V was clipped by 2 bases and J by 5 bases, with 15 bases between them. CDR1 is MNHNY and CDR2 is SVGAGI in the germline V gene (reference sequence). The CDR3 sequence is 15 residues long.